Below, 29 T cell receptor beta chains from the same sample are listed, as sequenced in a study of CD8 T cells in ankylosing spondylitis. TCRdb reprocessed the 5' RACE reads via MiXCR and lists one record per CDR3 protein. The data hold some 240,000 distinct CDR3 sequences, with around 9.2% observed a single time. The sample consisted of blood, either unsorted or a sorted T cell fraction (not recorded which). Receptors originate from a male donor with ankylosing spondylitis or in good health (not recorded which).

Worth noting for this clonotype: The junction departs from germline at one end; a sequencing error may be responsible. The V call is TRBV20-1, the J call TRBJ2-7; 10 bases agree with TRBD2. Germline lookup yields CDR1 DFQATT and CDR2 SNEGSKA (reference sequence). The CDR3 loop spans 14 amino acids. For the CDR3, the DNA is TGCAGTGCTAGCCGCGGGACTAGCGACAACGAGCGGTACTTC. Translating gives CSASRGTSDNERYF.

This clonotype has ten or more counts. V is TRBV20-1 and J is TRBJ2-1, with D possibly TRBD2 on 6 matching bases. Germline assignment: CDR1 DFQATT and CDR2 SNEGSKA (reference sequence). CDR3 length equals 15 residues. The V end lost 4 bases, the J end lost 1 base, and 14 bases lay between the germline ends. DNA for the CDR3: TGCAGTGCTACAGACGGGGGTCGGTCCTACAATGAGCAGTTCTTC. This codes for CSATDGGRSYNEQFF.

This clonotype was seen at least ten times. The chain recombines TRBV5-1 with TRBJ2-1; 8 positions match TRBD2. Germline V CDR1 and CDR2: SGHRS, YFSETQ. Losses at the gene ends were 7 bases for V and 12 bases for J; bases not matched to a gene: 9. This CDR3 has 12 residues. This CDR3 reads CASRTSNLGQFF. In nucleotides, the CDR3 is TGCGCCAGCCGGACTAGCAACTTGGGGCAGTTCTTC.

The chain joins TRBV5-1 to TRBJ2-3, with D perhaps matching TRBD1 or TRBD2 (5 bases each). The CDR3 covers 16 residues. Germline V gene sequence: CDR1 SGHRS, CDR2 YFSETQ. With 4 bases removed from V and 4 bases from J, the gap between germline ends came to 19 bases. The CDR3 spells CASSPPGTAAADTQYF. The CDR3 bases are TGCGCCAGCAGCCCCCCTGGGACGGCGGCGGCAGATACGCAGTATTTT. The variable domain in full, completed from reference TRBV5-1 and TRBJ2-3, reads KAGVTQTPRYLIKTRGQQVTLSCSPISGHRSVSWYQQTPGQGLQFLFEYFSETQRNKGNFPGRFSGRQFSNSRSEMNVSTLELGDSALYLCASSPPGTAAADTQYFGPGTRLTVL.

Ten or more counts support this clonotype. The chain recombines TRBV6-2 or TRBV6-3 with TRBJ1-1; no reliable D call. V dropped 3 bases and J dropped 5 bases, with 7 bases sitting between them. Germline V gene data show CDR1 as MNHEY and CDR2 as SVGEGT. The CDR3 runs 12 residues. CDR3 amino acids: CASSYGETEAFF. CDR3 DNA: TGTGCCAGCAGTTATGGGGAGACTGAAGCTTTCTTT.

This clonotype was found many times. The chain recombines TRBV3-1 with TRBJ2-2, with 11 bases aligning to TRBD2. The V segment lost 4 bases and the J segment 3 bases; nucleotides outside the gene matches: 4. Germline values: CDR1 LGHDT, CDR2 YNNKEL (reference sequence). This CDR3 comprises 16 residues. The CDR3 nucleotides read TGTGCCAGCAGCCTCATAGCGGGAGGGGACACCGGGGAGCTGTTTTTT. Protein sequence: CASSLIAGGDTGELFF.

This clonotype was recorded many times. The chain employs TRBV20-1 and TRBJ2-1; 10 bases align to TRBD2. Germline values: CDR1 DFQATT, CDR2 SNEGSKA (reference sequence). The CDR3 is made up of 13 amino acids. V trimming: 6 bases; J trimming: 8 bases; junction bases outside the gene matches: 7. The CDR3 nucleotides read TGCAGTGCCCCACTAGCGGGATCGCATGAGCAGTTCTTC. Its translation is CSAPLAGSHEQFF.

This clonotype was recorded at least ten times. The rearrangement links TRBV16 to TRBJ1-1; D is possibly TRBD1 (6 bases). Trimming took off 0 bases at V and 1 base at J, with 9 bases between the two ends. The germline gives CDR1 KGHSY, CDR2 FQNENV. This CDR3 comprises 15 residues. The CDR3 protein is CASSQSTGPNTEAFF. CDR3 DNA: TGTGCCAGCAGCCAATCTACAGGGCCGAACACTGAAGCTTTCTTT.

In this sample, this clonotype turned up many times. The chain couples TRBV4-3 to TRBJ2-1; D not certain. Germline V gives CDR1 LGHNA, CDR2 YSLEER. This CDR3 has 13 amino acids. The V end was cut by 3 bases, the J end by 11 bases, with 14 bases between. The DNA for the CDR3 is TGCGCCAGCAGCCAGGGATACTTAGCCCAGCAGTTCTTC. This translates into CASSQGYLAQQFF.

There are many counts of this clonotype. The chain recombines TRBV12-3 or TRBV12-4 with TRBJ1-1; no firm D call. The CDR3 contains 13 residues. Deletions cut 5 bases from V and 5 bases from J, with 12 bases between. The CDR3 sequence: CASSVFGRTEAFF. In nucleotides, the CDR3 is TGTGCCAGCAGTGTATTCGGGAGAACTGAAGCTTTCTTT.

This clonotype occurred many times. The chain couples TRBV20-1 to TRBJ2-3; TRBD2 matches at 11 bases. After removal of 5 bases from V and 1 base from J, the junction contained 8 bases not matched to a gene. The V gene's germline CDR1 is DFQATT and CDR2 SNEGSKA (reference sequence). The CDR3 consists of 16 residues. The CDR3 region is CSALPTSGGGTDTQYF. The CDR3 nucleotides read TGCAGTGCTTTACCCACTAGCGGGGGCGGCACAGATACGCAGTATTTT.

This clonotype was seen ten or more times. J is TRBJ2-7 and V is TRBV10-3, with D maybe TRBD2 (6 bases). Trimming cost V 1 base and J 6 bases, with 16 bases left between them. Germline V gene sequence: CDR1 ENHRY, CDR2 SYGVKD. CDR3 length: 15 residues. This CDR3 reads CAISEFGGTGSEQYF. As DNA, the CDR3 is TGTGCCATCAGTGAGTTCGGGGGTACGGGGAGCGAGCAGTACTTC.

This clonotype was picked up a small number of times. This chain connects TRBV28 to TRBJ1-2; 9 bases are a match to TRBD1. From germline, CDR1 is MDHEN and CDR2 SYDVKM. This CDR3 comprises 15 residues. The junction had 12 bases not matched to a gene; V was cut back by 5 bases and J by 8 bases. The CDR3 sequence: CASSPNHRGQGGYTF. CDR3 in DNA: TGTGCCAGCAGTCCAAACCACAGGGGGCAGGGGGGCTACACCTTC.

DNA of the CDR3: TGTGCCAGCAGCTTACAGCGGGGGGTTTACGAGCAGTACTTC. It specifies CASSLQRGVYEQYF. The chain couples TRBV7-2 to TRBJ2-7; 9 bases align to TRBD2. Germline trimming cut 2 bases from V and 4 bases from J; bases unmatched to any gene: 3. This CDR3 region has 14 residues. Germline V gene sequence: CDR1 SGHTA, CDR2 FQGNSA.

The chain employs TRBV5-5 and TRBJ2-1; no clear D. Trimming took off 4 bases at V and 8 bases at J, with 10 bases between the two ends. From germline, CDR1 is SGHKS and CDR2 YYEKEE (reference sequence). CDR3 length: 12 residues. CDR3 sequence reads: CASSTQSYEQFF. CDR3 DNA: TGTGCCAGCAGCACACAGTCGTATGAGCAGTTCTTC.

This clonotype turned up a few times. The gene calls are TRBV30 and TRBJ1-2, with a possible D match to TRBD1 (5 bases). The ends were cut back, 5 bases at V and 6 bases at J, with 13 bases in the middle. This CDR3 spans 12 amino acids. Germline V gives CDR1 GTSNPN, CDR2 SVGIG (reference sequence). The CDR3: CAWGIGTDGYTF. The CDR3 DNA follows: TGTGCCTGGGGGATAGGGACGGATGGCTACACCTTC.

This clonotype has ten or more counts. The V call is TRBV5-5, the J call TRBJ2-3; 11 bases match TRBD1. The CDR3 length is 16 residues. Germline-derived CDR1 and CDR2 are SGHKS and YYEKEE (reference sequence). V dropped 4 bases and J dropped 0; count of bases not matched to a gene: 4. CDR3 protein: CASSGGTGGSTDTQYF. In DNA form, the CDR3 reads TGTGCCAGCAGCGGGGGGACAGGGGGAAGCACAGATACGCAGTATTTT.

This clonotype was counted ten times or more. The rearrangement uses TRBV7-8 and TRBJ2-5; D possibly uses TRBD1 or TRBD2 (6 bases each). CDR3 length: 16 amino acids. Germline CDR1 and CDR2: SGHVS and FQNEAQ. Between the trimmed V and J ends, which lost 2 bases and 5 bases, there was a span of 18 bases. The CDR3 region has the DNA TGTGCCAGCAGCTTAAGGGCGAACGGGGGCGAGGAGACCCAGTACTTC. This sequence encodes CASSLRANGGEETQYF.

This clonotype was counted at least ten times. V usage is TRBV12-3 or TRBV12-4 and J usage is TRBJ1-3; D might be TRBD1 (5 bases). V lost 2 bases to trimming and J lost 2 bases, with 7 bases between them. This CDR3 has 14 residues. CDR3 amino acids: CASSLWGAGNTIYF. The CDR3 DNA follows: TGTGCCAGCAGTTTATGGGGGGCTGGAAACACCATATATTTT.

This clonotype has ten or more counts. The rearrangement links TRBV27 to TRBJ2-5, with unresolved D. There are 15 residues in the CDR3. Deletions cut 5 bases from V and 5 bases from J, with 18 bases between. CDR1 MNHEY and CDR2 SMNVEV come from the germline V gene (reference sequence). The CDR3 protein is CASSPDFGVGETQYF. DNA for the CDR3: TGTGCCAGCAGTCCCGATTTTGGGGTAGGGGAGACCCAGTACTTC.

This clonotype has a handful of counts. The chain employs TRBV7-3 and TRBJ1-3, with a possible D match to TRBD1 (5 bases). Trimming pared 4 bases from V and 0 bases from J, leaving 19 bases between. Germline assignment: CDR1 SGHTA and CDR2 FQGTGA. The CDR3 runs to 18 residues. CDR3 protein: CASSSRYRDLISGNTIYF. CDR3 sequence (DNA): TGTGCCAGCAGCTCCCGCTACCGGGACCTGATCTCTGGAAACACCATATATTTT.

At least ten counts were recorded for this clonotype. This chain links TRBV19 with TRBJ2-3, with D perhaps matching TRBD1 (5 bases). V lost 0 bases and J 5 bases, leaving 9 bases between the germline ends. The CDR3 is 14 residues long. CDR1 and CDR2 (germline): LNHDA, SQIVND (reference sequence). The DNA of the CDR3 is TGTGCCAGTAGTATAGACAGGGCTGGAGATACGCAGTATTTT. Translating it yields CASSIDRAGDTQYF.

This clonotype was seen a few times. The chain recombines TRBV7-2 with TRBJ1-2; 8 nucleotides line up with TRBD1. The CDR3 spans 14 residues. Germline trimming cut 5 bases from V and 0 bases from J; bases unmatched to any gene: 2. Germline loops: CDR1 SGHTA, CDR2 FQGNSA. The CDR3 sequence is CASSRQGPNYGYTF. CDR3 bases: TGTGCCAGCAGCCGACAGGGGCCTAACTATGGCTACACCTTC.

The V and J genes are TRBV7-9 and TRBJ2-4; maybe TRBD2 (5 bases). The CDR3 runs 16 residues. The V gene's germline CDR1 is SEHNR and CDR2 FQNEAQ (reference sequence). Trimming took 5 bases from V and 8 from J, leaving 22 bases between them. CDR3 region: CASSPSSRGSGDIQYF. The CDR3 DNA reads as TGTGCCAGCAGCCCCTCTAGCAGAGGGTCCGGGGACATTCAGTACTTC.

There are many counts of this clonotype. The CDR3 DNA is TGTGCCAGCACCCCGGGACAAGTCTCTGGGGCCAACGTCCTGACTTTC. Translation: CASTPGQVSGANVLTF. The rearrangement uses TRBV12-3 or TRBV12-4 and TRBJ2-6; tentatively, D is TRBD1 (6 bases). CDR3 size: 16 residues. Between the trimmed V and J ends, which lost 7 bases and 0 bases, there was a span of 13 bases.

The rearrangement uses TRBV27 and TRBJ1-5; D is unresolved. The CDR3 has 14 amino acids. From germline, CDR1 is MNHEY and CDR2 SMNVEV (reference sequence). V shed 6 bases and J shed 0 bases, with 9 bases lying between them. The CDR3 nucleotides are TGTGCCAGCAGCCCTGGGTATAGCAATCAGCCCCAGCATTTT. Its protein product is CASSPGYSNQPQHF.

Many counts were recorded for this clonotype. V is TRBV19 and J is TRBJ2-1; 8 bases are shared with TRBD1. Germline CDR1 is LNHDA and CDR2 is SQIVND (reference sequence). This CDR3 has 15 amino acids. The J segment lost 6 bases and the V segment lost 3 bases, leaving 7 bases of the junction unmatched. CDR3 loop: CASSIGFTGGNEQFF. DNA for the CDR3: TGTGCCAGTAGTATTGGCTTTACAGGGGGCAATGAGCAGTTCTTC.

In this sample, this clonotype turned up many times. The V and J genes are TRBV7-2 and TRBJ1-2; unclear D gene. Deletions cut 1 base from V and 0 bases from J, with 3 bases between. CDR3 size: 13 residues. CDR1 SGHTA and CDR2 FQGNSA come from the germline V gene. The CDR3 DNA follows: TGTGCCAGCAGCTTAGTGGCTAACTATGGCTACACCTTC. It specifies CASSLVANYGYTF.

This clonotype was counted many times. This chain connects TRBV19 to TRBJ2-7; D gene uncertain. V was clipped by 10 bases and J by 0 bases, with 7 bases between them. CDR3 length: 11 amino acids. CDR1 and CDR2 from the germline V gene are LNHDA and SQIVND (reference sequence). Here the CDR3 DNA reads TGTGCCACCTCACTCTCCTACGAGCAGTACTTC. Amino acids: CATSLSYEQYF.